This TCR beta chain was recovered during a study of patients and donors after allogeneic stem cell transplantation (dated by TCRdb to 2020 to 2021). The library was generated by RT-PCR. The sequencing machine was a NextSeq 550. The public reads were quality trimmed at Q25 with fastp and then assembled into clones with MiXCR by TCRdb, keeping productive beta chains. Records with the same CDR3 protein are collapsed into one entry carrying the most frequent genes and DNA. The sample contains over 2,000 distinct CDR3 sequences, about a fifth of them found a single time. Of the sample, around 12% is held by the ten largest clones. Relative to germline, V is missing 3 bases and J is missing 4 bases, with 10 bases of the junction outside any gene match. Inclusive of the bounding cysteine and phenylalanine, the CDR3 is 17 residues long. Only CDR3 DNA remains: 51 bases, in frame from the first base. CDR1 and CDR2 are drawn from the germline V gene: LGHNA, YNFKEQ.

On this clonotype: No cognate antigen has been identified for it. Per-nucleotide qualities are absent, and no much larger clonotype sits a single base away.

The TCR sequence derives from a human donor who was either an allogeneic HSCT recipient or a stem cell or donor lymphocyte infusion donor (not recorded which). It is not recorded whose cells these are; they may come from a transplant donor. Input material: blood, either unsorted or a sorted T cell fraction (not recorded which). The chain uses TRBV4-2 and TRBJ1-3; 9 nucleotides in the junction match TRBD1. The CDR3 reads CASSHTIPGQGGNTIYF. The nucleotide sequence reads TGTGCCAGCAGCCACACCATACCGGGACAGGGAGGAAACACCATATATTTT.